These 28 T cell receptor beta chains originate from one sample sequenced in a study of blood T cell repertoires in COVID-19. This table comes from immunoSEQ multiplex PCR, and its TCRdb copy is limited to in-frame clones, with some not included. This repertoire shows around 200,000 clones, 85% found once; its top ten account for roughly a sixth. The specimen was PBMCs or T cells enriched from blood (not recorded which). The receptors originated from a man in his forties or fifties who had recovered from COVID-19.

V and J are TRBV7-9 and TRBJ2-1; TRBD2 matches at 7 bases. J gave up 5 bases and V 7 bases, and 11 bases lay outside the gene matches. Germline-derived CDR1 and CDR2 are SEHNR and FQNEAQ (reference sequence). The CDR3 is 15 amino acids. The CDR3 bases are TGTGCCAGCAAATCCGGGGCTAGCGGACACAATGAGCAGTTCTTC. Its protein product is CASKSGASGHNEQFF.

This clone was observed at least ten times. V usage is TRBV6-5 and J usage is TRBJ1-4; 12 bases map to TRBD1. Per the germline V gene, CDR1 is MNHEY and CDR2 is SVGAGI. V lost 2 bases to trimming and J lost 7 bases; unmatched junction nucleotides: 2. CDR3 length equals 15 residues. In DNA form, the CDR3 reads TGTGCCAGCAGTTACGGGACAGGGGGCGCTGAAAAACTGTTTTTT. It is translated as CASSYGTGGAEKLFF.

The gene calls are TRBV5-1 and TRBJ2-7, with unresolved D. The CDR3 consists of 16 residues. Per the germline V gene, CDR1 is SGHRS and CDR2 is YFSETQ. V was cut by 0 bases and J by 0 bases, with 13 bases left in between. The CDR3 reads CASSLDPAQSSYEQYF. In DNA, the CDR3 is TGCGCCAGCAGCTTGGATCCAGCGCAAAGCTCCTACGAGCAGTACTTC. Full variable domain (rest looked up from reference TRBV5-1 and TRBJ2-7): KAGVTQTPRYLIKTRGQQVTLSCSPISGHRSVSWYQQTPGQGLQFLFEYFSETQRNKGNFPGRFSGRQFSNSRSEMNVSTLELGDSALYLCASSLDPAQSSYEQYFGPGTRLTVT.

This clone occurred once. The rearrangement joins TRBV18 to TRBJ2-3, with 8 bases matching TRBD2. The CDR3 has 13 residues. V was clipped by 4 bases and J by 6 bases; unmatched bases: 3. The V gene's germline CDR1 is KGHSH and CDR2 LQKENI. The CDR3 coding sequence is TGTGCCAGCTCACAGCGGGAGAGGGATACGCAGTATTTT. It translates to CASSQRERDTQYF.

The chain is built from TRBV28 and TRBJ1-2, with 7 bases that match TRBD1. The germline CDR1 and CDR2 sequences are MDHEN and SYDVKM. J lost 2 bases, V lost 7 bases, and 7 bases had no gene match. This CDR3 is built from 14 residues. For the CDR3, the DNA is TGTGCCAGCATCCCGGGACAGAGGAACTATGGCTACACCTTC. Protein sequence: CASIPGQRNYGYTF.

This chain connects TRBV5-5 to TRBJ2-2; 7 bases map to TRBD1. The CDR3 runs to 15 residues. With V trimmed by 4 bases and J by 4 bases, 7 bases remained unmatched. Germline CDR1 and CDR2: SGHKS and YYEKEE (reference sequence). CDR3 in DNA: TGTGCCAGCAGCCCCAGACAGGGTAGCACCGGGGAGCTGTTTTTT. It specifies CASSPRQGSTGELFF.

There are many counts of this clone. The chain joins TRBV11-2 to TRBJ2-1; TRBD2 matches 14 bases. Unmatched junction bases numbered 8, after V lost 3 bases and J lost 4 bases. The V gene's germline CDR1 is SGHAT and CDR2 FQNNGV. This CDR3 is built from 18 residues. CDR3 nucleotides: TGTGCCAGCAGCTTTTCCGGACTAGCGGGAGGTACTTACAATGAGCAGTTCTTC. It specifies CASSFSGLAGGTYNEQFF.

The V call is TRBV9, the J call TRBJ2-1; 8 nucleotides match TRBD2. CDR1 is SGDLS and CDR2 is YYNGEE in the germline V gene. The V gene end was trimmed by 1 base and the J gene end by 8 bases; junction bases not matched to a gene: 11. This CDR3 is 16 amino acids long. Here the CDR3 DNA reads TGTGCCAGCAGCGTATCATGGCGGGAGGCCCCGGATGAGCAGTTCTTC. Amino acid sequence: CASSVSWREAPDEQFF.

The J gene is TRBJ1-1, the V gene TRBV19, with D perhaps matching TRBD1 (6 bases). Germline V CDR1 and CDR2: LNHDA, SQIVND (reference sequence). CDR3 length equals 13 residues. V lost 4 bases to trimming and J lost 5 bases, with 11 bases between them. This chain's CDR3 is CASSTAGATEAFF. The CDR3 nucleotides are TGTGCCAGTAGTACCGCAGGGGCAACTGAAGCTTTCTTT.

The chain employs TRBV10-3 and TRBJ2-7; weak D call: TRBD2 (6 bases). Trimming stripped 6 bases from V and 4 bases from J, with 13 bases between. Looked up from germline, CDR1 is ENHRY and CDR2 is SYGVKD. The CDR3 runs to 13 residues. The CDR3 DNA follows: TGTGCCATCAGCAAAACCGGGACTTACGAGCAGTACTTC. Amino acids: CAISKTGTYEQYF.

The chain recombines TRBV6-5 with TRBJ2-4; 9 nucleotides match TRBD1. Germline loops: CDR1 MNHEY, CDR2 SVGAGI. Germline trimming cut 5 bases from V and 3 bases from J; bases unmatched to any gene: 5. The CDR3 covers 15 residues. The CDR3 coding sequence is TGTGCCAGCAGTACCGGGACAGGGAACAAAAACATTCAGTACTTC. Amino acid sequence: CASSTGTGNKNIQYF.

V and J are TRBV5-1 and TRBJ2-5, with 13 bases matching TRBD2. This CDR3 contains 16 residues. With V trimmed by 4 bases and J by 2 bases, 5 bases remained unmatched. Germline loops: CDR1 SGHRS, CDR2 YFSETQ. CDR3 in amino acids: CASSRTSGRGQETQYF. CDR3 sequence (DNA): TGCGCCAGCAGCAGGACTAGCGGGAGAGGGCAAGAGACCCAGTACTTC.

The V and J genes are TRBV30 and TRBJ2-7, with 8 bases fitting TRBD2. V trimming: 0 bases; J trimming: 4 bases; junction bases outside the gene matches: 14. This CDR3 region has 17 residues. The germline gives CDR1 GTSNPN, CDR2 SVGIG (reference sequence). CDR3 bases: TGTGCCTGGAGTGTATATGGCGGGAGGATAGGGTTATACGAGCAGTACTTC. It codes for CAWSVYGGRIGLYEQYF.

V gene TRBV5-1 combines with J gene TRBJ2-1; 15 bases agree with TRBD2. Germline assignment: CDR1 SGHRS and CDR2 YFSETQ. This CDR3 spans 16 amino acids. V shed 4 bases and J 7 bases; nucleotides not matched to a gene: 6. The CDR3 DNA follows: TGCGCCAGCAGCCAGGGACTAGCGGGAGGTGGGAATGAGCAGTTCTTC. Protein product: CASSQGLAGGGNEQFF.

There are a few counts of this clone. Other DNA sequences of this sample code for an identical CDR3. The V call is TRBV18, the J call TRBJ1-1; D unclear. The CDR3 totals 13 residues. From germline, CDR1 is KGHSH and CDR2 LQKENI. With 4 bases removed from V and 0 bases from J, the gap between germline ends came to 6 bases. For the CDR3, the DNA is TGTGCCAGCTCACTGGGCTTGAACACTGAAGCTTTCTTT. Amino acids: CASSLGLNTEAFF.

V gene TRBV28 combines with J gene TRBJ2-1, with 8 bases aligning to TRBD2. This CDR3 comprises 15 residues. V was pared by 3 bases and J by 6 bases, with 7 bases of the junction left unmatched. Germline assignment: CDR1 MDHEN and CDR2 SYDVKM. In DNA form, the CDR3 reads TGTGCCAGCAGTTTCCAGAGCGGGAGAGTCAATGAGCAGTTCTTC. As protein: CASSFQSGRVNEQFF.

The chain has TRBV18 and TRBJ2-5, with TRBD1 matching 7 bases. Looked up from germline, CDR1 is KGHSH and CDR2 is LQKENI. The V segment lost 1 base and the J segment 2 bases; nucleotides outside the gene matches: 4. There are 15 residues in the CDR3. CDR3 nucleotides: TGTGCCAGCTCACCACTTGACAGGGCACAAGAGACCCAGTACTTC. This translates into CASSPLDRAQETQYF.

The chain uses TRBV9 and TRBJ1-5; no clear D gene. V was cut by 4 bases and J by 4 bases, with 12 bases left in between. The CDR3 sequence is 14 residues long. Germline V gene lookup returns CDR1 SGDLS and CDR2 YYNGEE. In nucleotides, the CDR3 is TGTGCCAGCAGCCCACGGGGAGGAAATCAGCCCCAGCATTTT. Amino acids: CASSPRGGNQPQHF. Based on the CDR3 plus reference TRBV9 and TRBJ1-5, the full variable domain is DSGVTQTPKHLITATGQRVTLRCSPRSGDLSVYWYQQSLDQGLQFLIQYYNGEERAKGNILERFSAQQFPDLHSELNLSSLELGDSALYFCASSPRGGNQPQHFGDGTRLSIL.

This clone came up a few times. This rearrangement joins TRBV18 to TRBJ2-3, with TRBD1 as a possible D gene (6 bases). Germline values: CDR1 KGHSH, CDR2 LQKENI. There are 14 residues in the CDR3. Trimming removed 6 bases from V and 4 bases from J, with 14 bases in between. The CDR3 sequence is CASSPTGSADTQYF. Written as DNA, the CDR3 is TGTGCCAGCTCGCCCACAGGGTCCGCAGATACGCAGTATTTT.

This clone appeared a few times. V is TRBV7-9 and J is TRBJ1-2; TRBD1 is a possible D gene (5 bases). Trimming cost V 5 bases and J 5 bases, with 15 bases left between them. The CDR3 consists of 14 residues. Germline lookup yields CDR1 SEHNR and CDR2 FQNEAQ (reference sequence). This CDR3 reads CASSPNGAYYGYTF. Here the CDR3 DNA reads TGTGCCAGCAGCCCAAATGGGGCCTATTATGGCTACACCTTC. Based on the CDR3 plus reference TRBV7-9 and TRBJ1-2, the full variable domain is DTGVSQNPRHKITKRGQNVTFRCDPISEHNRLYWYRQTLGQGPEFLTYFQNEAQLEKSRLLSDRFSAERPKGSFSTLEIQRTEQGDSAMYLCASSPNGAYYGYTFGSGTRLTVV.

The table lists this clone with a count of one. The chain employs TRBV5-1 and TRBJ1-1; D may be TRBD1 (6 bases). The germline CDR1 and CDR2 sequences are SGHRS and YFSETQ. Trimming left V 4 bases short and J 11 bases short, with 21 bases between. The CDR3 totals 14 residues. CDR3 sequence: CASSLSEGGSIAFF. DNA of the CDR3: TGCGCCAGCAGCCTAAGTGAAGGGGGATCCATCGCTTTCTTT.

V and J are TRBV6-5 and TRBJ2-3; 9 bases are a match to TRBD2. V was clipped by 0 bases and J by 4 bases; unmatched bases: 5. The CDR3 totals 16 residues. CDR1 and CDR2 (germline): MNHEY, SVGAGI. DNA for the CDR3: TGTGCCAGCAGTTACTCTAGCGGGAGTGGGTCAGATACGCAGTATTTT. It codes for CASSYSSGSGSDTQYF.

This clone was counted between two and nine times. This rearrangement joins TRBV25-1 to TRBJ2-7; TRBD2 agrees at 7 bases. CDR3 length equals 15 residues. CDR1 is MGHDK and CDR2 is SYGVNS in the germline V gene. Germline trimming cut 5 bases from V and 5 bases from J; bases unmatched to any gene: 12. The DNA for the CDR3 is TGTGCCAGCAGTAGGAGGGGAGGGCTGAACCACGAGCAGTACTTC. Residues: CASSRRGGLNHEQYF.

The gene calls are TRBV2 and TRBJ2-7; 11 positions agree with TRBD2. The CDR3 has 15 amino acids. The J segment lost 5 bases and the V segment lost 7 bases, leaving 10 bases of the junction unmatched. Germline values: CDR1 SNHLY, CDR2 FYNNEI. The CDR3 region is CASKEEASGRNEQYF. The CDR3, as DNA: TGTGCCAGCAAAGAGGAGGCTAGCGGGAGGAACGAGCAGTACTTC.

This clone has just one count. The V and J genes are TRBV2 and TRBJ1-6; D uncertain. Trimming stripped 7 bases from V and 9 bases from J, with 19 bases between. Germline lookup yields CDR1 SNHLY and CDR2 FYNNEI. The CDR3 has 15 residues. Written as DNA, the CDR3 is TGTGCCAGCACCGTGGGGTCAGCGGGAGGTTCACCCCTCCACTTT. It is translated as CASTVGSAGGSPLHF.

The V and J genes are TRBV3-1 (or the pseudogene TRBV3-2) and TRBJ2-3; 15 nucleotides agree with TRBD2. Trimming removed 3 bases from V and 5 bases from J; junction bases left unmatched: 12. Germline V gene data show CDR1 as LGHDT and CDR2 as YNNKEL (reference sequence). The CDR3 sequence is 19 residues long. CDR3 region: CASSQGTSGRRRWGDTQYF. CDR3 bases: TGTGCCAGCAGCCAGGGGACTAGCGGGAGGCGAAGGTGGGGAGATACGCAGTATTTT.

Regarding this clone: The same CDR3 is also encoded by other DNA sequences in this sample. The rearrangement links TRBV4-1 to TRBJ1-5; no clear D gene. The germline V gene has CDR1 MGHRA and CDR2 YSYEKL. This CDR3 contains 14 residues. The V gene lost 0 bases and the J gene lost 4 bases, with 7 bases spanning the gap. CDR3 amino acids: CASSQDRGNQPQHF. The CDR3 DNA follows: TGCGCCAGCAGCCAAGATCGGGGAAATCAGCCCCAGCATTTT.

J is TRBJ2-7 and V is TRBV13, with D unresolved. CDR3 length equals 15 residues. Germline CDR1 and CDR2: PRHDT and FYEKMQ (reference sequence). Trimming took 0 bases from V and 1 from J, leaving 10 bases between them. CDR3 amino acids: CASSLGSGRSYEQYF. CDR3 DNA sequence: TGTGCCAGCAGCTTAGGATCTGGCAGGTCCTACGAGCAGTACTTC.